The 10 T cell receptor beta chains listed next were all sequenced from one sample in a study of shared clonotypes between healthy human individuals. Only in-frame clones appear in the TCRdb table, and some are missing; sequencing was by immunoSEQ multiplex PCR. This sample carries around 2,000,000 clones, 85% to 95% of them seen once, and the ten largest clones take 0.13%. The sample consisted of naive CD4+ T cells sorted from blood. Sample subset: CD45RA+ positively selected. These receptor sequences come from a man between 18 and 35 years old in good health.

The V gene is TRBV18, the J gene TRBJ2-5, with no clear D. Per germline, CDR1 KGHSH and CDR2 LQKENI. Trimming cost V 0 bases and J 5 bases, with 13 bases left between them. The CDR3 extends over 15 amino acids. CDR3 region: CASSPPGPIQETQYF. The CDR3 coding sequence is TGTGCCAGCTCACCACCAGGACCAATCCAGGAGACCCAGTACTTC.

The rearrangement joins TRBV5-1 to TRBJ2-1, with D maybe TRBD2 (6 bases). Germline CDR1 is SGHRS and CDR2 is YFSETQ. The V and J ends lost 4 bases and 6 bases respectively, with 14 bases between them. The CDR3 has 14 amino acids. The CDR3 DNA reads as TGCGCCAGCAGCGGACTAATGCCACCCAATGAGCAGTTCTTC. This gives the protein CASSGLMPPNEQFF.

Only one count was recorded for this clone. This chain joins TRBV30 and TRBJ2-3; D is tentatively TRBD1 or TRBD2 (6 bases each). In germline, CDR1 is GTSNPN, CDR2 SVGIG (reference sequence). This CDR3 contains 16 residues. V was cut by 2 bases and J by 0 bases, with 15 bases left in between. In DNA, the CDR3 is TGTGCCTGGAGTAAGGGGGGTCTCGTTAGCACAGATACGCAGTATTTT. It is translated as CAWSKGGLVSTDTQYF.

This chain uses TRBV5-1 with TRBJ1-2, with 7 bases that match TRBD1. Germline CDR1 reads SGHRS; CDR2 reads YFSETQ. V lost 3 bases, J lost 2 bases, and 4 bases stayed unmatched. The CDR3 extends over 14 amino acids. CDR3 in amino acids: CASSWDSNNYGYTF. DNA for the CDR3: TGCGCCAGCAGCTGGGACAGCAACAACTATGGCTACACCTTC.

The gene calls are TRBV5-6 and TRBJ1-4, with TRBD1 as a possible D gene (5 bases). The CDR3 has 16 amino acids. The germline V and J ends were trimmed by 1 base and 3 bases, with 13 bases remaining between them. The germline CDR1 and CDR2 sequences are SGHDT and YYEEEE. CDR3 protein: CASSLTGPGANEKLFF. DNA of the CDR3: TGTGCCAGCAGCTTGACAGGCCCGGGGGCTAATGAAAAACTGTTTTTT.

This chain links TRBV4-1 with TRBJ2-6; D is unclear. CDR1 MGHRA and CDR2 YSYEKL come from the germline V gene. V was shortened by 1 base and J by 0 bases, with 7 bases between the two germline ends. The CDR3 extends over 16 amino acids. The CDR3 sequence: CASSQAFNSGANVLTF. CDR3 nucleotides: TGCGCCAGCAGCCAAGCTTTCAACTCTGGGGCCAACGTCCTGACTTTC.

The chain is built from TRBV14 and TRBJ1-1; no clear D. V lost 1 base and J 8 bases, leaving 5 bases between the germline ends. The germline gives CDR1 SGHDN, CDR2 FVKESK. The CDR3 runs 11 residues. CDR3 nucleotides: TGTGCCAGCAGCCAAGCCAGAGAAGCTTTCTTT. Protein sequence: CASSQAREAFF.

The CDR3 loop reads CASRTDAMTLHF. The DNA for the CDR3 is TGTGCCTCTCGGACAGACGCGATGACCCTCCACTTT. V is TRBV6-1 and J is TRBJ1-6; perhaps TRBD1 as D (6 bases). The CDR3 totals 12 residues. V shed 11 bases and J shed 14 bases, with 19 bases lying between them. Per germline, CDR1 MNHNS and CDR2 SASEGT.

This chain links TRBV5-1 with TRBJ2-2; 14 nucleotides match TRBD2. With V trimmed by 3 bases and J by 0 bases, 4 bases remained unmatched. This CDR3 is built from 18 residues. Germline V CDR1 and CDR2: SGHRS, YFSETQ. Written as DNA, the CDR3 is TGCGCCAGCAGCTCAGGACTAGCGGGGGGATCGAACACCGGGGAGCTGTTTTTT. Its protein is CASSSGLAGGSNTGELFF.

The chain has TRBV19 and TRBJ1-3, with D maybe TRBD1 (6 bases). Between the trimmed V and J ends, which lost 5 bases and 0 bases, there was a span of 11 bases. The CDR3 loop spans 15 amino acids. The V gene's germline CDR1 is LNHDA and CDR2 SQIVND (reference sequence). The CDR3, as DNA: TGTGCCAGTAGTCCTACAGGGAGCTCTGGAAACACCATATATTTT. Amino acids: CASSPTGSSGNTIYF. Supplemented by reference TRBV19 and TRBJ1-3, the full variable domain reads DGGITQSPKYLFRKEGQNVTLSCEQNLNHDAMYWYRQDPGQGLRLIYYSQIVNDFQKGDIAEGYSVSREKKESFPLTVTSAQKNPTAFYLCASSPTGSSGNTIYFGEGSWLTVV.